This T cell receptor beta chain was retrieved from a study of T cell repertoires in cytomegalovirus infection. Study results and caveats: Predominance within the ex vivo response was attributable to HLA-C-restricted CMV-specific TCR beta clonotypes.

Comments on this clonotype: Its antigen remains unidentified.

Germline assignment: CDR1 MGHRA and CDR2 YSYEKL. The V segment lost 4 bases and the J segment 4 bases; nucleotides outside the gene matches: 9. This CDR3 has 15 residues. TCRdb re-analysed the reads in MiXCR, keeping a single row per CDR3 protein. Found here are some 120,000 distinct CDR3 sequences, over 25% of them singletons; the top ten hold around 54%. The rearrangement links TRBV4-1 to TRBJ1-1; 7 nucleotides line up with TRBD1. The specimen comprised CD8+ T cells from cultured PBMCs, sampled from culture after CMV antigen stimulation. The source is a human donor in good health (CMV status not recorded). Some clones in this sample may be carry-over from other donors' samples. Here the CDR3 DNA reads TGCGCCAGCAGCCTCAGACAGGGAGGTCCCACTGAAGCTTTCTTT. Translated: CASSLRQGGPTEAFF.